A selection of T cell receptor beta chains follows, all from one sample in a study of cytomegalovirus exposure and HLA in healthy donors. This table comes from immunoSEQ multiplex PCR, and its TCRdb copy is limited to in-frame clones, with some not included. Among fewer than 200,000 clones listed, about 90% were seen once. Sequencing used PBMCs. The receptors were gathered from a girl under three years old in good health and CMV-seronegative. CDR3s leave out the opening cysteine and the closing phenylalanine or tryptophan.

>TRBV19|TRBJ2-3
ASSIVLITDTQY
>TRBV6-5|TRBJ1-2
ASSYLDSSNYGYT
>TRBV7-9|TRBJ2-1
AGDRGREQF
>TRBV30|TRBJ2-7
AWSDRRYEQY
>TRBV7-8|TRBJ2-1
ASSSSGGTGSYNEQF
>TRBV4-2|TRBJ2-7
ASSQDRQASYEQY
>TRBV4-3|TRBJ1-4
ASSQDLGGGLGEKLF
>TRBV4-1|TRBJ2-7
ASSQTGQTSYEQY
>TRBV9|TRBJ2-5
ASSVRGGGAAETQY
>TRBV29-1|TRBJ1-1
SAPRDRGLANTEAF
>TRBV7-9|TRBJ2-7
ASSLVGTGSSHEQY